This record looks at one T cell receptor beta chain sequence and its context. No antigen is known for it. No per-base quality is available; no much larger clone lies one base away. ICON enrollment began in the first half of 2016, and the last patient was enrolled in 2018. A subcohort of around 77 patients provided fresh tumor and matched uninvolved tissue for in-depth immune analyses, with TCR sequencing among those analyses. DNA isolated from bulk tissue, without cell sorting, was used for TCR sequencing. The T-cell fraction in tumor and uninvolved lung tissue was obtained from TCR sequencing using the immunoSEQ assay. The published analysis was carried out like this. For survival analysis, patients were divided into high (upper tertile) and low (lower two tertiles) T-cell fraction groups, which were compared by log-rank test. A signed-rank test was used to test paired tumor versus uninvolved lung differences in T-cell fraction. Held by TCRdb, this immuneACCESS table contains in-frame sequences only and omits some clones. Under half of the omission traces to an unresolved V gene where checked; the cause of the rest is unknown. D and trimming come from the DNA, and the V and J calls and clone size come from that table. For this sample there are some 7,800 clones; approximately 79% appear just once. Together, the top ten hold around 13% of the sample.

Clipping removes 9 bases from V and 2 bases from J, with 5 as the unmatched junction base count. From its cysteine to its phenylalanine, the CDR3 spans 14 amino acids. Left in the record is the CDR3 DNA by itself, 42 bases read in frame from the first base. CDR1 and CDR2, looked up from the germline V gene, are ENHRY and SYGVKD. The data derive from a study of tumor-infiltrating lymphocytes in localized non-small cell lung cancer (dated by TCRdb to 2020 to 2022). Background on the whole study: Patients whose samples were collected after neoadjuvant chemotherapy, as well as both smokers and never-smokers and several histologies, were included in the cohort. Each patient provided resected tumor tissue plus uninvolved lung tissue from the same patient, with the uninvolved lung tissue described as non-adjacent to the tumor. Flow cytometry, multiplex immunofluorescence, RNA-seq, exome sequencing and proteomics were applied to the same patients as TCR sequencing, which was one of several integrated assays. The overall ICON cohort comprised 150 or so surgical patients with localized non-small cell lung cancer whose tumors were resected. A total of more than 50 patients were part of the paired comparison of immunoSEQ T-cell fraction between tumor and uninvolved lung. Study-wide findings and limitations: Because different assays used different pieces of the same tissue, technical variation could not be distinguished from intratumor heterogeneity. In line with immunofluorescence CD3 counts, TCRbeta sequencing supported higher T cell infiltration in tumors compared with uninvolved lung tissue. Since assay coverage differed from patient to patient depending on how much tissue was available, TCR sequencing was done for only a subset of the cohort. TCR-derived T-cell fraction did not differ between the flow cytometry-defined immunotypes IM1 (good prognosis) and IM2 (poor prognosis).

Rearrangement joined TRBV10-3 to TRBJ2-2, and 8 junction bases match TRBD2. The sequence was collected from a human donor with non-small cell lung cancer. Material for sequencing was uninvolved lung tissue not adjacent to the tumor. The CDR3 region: CAIASGPNTGELFF. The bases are TGTGCCATTGCTAGCGGGCCCAACACCGGGGAGCTGTTTTTT.